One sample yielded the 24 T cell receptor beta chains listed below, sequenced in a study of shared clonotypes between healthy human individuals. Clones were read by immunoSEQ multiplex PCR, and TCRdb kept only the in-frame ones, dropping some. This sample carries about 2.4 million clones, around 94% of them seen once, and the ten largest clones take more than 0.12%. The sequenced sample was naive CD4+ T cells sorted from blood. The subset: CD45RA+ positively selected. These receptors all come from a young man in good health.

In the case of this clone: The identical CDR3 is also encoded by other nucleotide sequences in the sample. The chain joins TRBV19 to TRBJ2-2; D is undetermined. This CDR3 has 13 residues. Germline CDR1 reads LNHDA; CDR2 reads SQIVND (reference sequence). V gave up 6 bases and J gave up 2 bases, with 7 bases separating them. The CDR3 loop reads CASSERNTGELFF. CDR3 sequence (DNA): TGTGCCAGTAGCGAACGCAACACCGGGGAGCTGTTTTTT.

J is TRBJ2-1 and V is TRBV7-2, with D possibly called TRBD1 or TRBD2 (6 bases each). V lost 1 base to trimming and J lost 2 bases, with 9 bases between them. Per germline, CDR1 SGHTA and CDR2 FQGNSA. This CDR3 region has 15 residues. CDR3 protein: CASSLVGGTYNEQFF. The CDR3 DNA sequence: TGTGCCAGCAGCTTAGTAGGGGGGACCTACAATGAGCAGTTCTTC.

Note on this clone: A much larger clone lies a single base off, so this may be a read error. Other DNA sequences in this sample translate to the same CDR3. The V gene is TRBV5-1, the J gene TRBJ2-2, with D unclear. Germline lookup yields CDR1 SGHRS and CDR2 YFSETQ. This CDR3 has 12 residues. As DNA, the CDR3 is TGCGCCAGCAGCTTGAACAGCGGGGAGCTGTTTTTT. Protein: CASSLNSGELFF.

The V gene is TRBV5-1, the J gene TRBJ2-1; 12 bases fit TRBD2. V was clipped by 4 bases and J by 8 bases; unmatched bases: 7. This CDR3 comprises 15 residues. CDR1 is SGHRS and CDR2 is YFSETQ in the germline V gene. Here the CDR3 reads CASSDLAGGVDEQFF. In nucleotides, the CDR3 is TGCGCCAGCAGCGATCTAGCGGGAGGGGTCGATGAGCAGTTCTTC.

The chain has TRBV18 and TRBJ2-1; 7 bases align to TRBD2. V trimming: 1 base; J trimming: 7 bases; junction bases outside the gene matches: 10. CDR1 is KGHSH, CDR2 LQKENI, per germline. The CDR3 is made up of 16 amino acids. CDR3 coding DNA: TGTGCCAGCTCACCACAGGGACTACCCGTAAAGAATGAGCAGTTCTTC. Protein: CASSPQGLPVKNEQFF. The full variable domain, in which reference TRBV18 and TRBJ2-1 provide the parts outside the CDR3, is NAGVMQNPRHLVRRRGQEARLRCSPMKGHSHVYWYRQLPEEGLKFMVYLQKENIIDESGMPKERFSAEFPKEGPSILRIQQVVRGDSAAYFCASSPQGLPVKNEQFFGPGTRLTVL.

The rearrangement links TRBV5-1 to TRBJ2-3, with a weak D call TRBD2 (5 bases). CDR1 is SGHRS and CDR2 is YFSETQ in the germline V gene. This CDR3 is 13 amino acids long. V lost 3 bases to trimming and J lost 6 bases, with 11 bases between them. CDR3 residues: CASSSGGRDTQYF. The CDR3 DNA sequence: TGCGCCAGCAGCTCAGGAGGCCGGGATACGCAGTATTTT.

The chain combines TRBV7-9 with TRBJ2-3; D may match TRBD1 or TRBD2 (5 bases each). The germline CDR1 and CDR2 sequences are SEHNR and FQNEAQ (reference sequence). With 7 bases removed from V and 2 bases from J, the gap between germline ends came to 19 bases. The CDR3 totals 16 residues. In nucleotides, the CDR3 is TGTGCCAGCACCCTCTTACTAGGGGTACACACAGATACGCAGTATTTT. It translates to CASTLLLGVHTDTQYF.

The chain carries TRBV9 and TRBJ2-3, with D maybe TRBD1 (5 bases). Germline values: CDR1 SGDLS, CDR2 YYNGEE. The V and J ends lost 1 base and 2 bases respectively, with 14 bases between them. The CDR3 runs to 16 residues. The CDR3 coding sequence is TGTGCCAGCAGCGTACAGGGCGTACGGAACACAGATACGCAGTATTTT. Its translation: CASSVQGVRNTDTQYF.

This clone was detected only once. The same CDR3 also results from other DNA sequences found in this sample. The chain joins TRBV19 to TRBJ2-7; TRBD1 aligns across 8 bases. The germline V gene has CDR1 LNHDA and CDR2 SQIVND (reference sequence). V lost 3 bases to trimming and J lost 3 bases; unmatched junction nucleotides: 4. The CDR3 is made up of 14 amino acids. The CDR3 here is CASSIGQGFYEQYF. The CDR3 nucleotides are TGTGCCAGTAGTATCGGACAGGGTTTCTACGAGCAGTACTTC.

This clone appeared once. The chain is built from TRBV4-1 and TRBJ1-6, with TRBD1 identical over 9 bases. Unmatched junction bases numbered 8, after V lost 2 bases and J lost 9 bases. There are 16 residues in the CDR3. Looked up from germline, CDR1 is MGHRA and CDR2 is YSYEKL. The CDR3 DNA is TGCGCCAGCAGCCAACCGCCGGGACAGGGTTTTTCACCCCTCCACTTT. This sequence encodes CASSQPPGQGFSPLHF.

CDR3 nucleotides: TGTGCCATCAGTTTGACTAGCGGGGGTACAAGCTACGAGCAGTACTTC. It translates to CAISLTSGGTSYEQYF. The chain employs TRBV10-3 and TRBJ2-7, with TRBD2 matching over 12 bases. V gave up 5 bases and J gave up 3 bases; unmatched junction bases: 8. Germline V gene data show CDR1 as ENHRY and CDR2 as SYGVKD. The CDR3 length is 16 residues.

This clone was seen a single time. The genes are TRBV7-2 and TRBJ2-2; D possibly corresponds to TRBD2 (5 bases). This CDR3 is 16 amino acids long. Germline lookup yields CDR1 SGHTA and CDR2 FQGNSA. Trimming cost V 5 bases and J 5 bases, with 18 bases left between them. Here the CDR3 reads CASSLSRLTETGELFF. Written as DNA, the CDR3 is TGTGCCAGCAGCCTATCCCGACTAACAGAAACCGGGGAGCTGTTTTTT.

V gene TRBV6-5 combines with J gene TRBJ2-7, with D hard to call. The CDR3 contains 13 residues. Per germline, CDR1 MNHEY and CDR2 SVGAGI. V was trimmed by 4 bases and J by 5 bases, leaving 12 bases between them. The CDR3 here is CASSSPASHEQYF. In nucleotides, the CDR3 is TGTGCCAGCAGTTCCCCTGCCAGCCACGAGCAGTACTTC.

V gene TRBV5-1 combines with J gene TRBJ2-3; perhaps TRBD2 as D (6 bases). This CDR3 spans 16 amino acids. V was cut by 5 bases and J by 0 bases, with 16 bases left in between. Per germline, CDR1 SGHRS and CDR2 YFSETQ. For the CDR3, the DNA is TGCGCCAGCAGTGACGCACGGACTACTAGCACAGATACGCAGTATTTT. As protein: CASSDARTTSTDTQYF. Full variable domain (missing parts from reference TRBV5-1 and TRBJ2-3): KAGVTQTPRYLIKTRGQQVTLSCSPISGHRSVSWYQQTPGQGLQFLFEYFSETQRNKGNFPGRFSGRQFSNSRSEMNVSTLELGDSALYLCASSDARTTSTDTQYFGPGTRLTVL.

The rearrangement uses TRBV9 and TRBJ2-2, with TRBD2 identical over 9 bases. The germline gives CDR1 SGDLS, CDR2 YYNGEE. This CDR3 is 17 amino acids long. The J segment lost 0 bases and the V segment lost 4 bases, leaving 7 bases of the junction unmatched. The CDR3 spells CASSSTLAGANTGELFF. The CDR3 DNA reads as TGTGCCAGCAGCTCTACCTTAGCGGGAGCGAACACCGGGGAGCTGTTTTTT.

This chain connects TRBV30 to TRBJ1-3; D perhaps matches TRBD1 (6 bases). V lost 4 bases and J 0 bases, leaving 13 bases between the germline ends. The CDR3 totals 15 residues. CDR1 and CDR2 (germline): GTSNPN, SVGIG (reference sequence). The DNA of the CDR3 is TGTGCCTGGACCAAGACAGGCCACTCTGGAAACACCATATATTTT. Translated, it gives CAWTKTGHSGNTIYF.

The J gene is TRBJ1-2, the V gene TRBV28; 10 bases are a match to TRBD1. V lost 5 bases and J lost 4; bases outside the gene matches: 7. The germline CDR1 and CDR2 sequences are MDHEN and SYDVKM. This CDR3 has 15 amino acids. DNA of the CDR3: TGTGCCAGCAGTACTGGGACAGGGGAGGGCTATGGCTACACCTTC. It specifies CASSTGTGEGYGYTF.

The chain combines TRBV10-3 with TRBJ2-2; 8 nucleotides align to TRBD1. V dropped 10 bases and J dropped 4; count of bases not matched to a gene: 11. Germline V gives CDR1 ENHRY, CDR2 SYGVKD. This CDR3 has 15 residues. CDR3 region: CATSTGQGGTGELFF. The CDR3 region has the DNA TGTGCCACTTCAACCGGACAGGGTGGCACCGGGGAGCTGTTTTTT.

The CDR3 nucleotides read TGTGCCAGCAGCTCCCGACTGGCAGATACGCAGTATTTT. It specifies CASSSRLADTQYF. The genes are TRBV7-9 and TRBJ2-3; D call uncertain. Per the germline V gene, CDR1 is SEHNR and CDR2 is FQNEAQ (reference sequence). CDR3 length: 13 amino acids. V was clipped by 4 bases and J by 4 bases, with 9 bases between them.

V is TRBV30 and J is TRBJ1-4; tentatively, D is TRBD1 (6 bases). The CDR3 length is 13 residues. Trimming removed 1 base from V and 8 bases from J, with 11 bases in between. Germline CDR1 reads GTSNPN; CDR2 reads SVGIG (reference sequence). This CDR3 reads CAWSDRAVEKLFF. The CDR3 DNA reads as TGTGCCTGGAGTGACAGGGCAGTGGAAAAACTGTTTTTT. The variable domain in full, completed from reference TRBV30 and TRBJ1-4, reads SQTIHQWPATLVQPVGSPLSLECTVEGTSNPNLYWYRQAAGRGLQLLFYSVGIGQISSEVPQNLSASRPQDRQFILSSKKLLLSDSGFYLCAWSDRAVEKLFFGSGTQLSVL.

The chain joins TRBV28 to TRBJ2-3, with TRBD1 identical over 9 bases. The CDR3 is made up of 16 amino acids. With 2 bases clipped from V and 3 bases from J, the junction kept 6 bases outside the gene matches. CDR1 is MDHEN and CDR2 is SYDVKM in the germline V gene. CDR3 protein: CASSLLPGQGTDTQYF. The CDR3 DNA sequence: TGTGCCAGCAGTTTACTACCGGGACAGGGTACAGATACGCAGTATTTT.

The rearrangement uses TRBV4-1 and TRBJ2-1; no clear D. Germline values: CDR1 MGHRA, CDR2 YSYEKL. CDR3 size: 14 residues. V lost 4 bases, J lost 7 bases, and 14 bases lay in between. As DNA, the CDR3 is TGCGCCAGCAGCCGAGAACGATCCAGTAATGAGCAGTTCTTC. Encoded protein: CASSRERSSNEQFF.

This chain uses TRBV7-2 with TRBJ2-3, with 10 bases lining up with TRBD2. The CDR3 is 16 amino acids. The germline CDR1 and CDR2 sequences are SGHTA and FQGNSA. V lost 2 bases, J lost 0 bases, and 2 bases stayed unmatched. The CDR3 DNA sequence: TGTGCCAGCAGCTTACGTAGCGGGGGGAGCACAGATACGCAGTATTTT. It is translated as CASSLRSGGSTDTQYF.

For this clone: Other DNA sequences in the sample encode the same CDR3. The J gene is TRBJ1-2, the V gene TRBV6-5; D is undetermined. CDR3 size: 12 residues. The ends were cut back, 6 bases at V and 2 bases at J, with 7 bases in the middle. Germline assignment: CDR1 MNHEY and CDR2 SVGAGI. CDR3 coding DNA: TGTGCCAGCAGACAAGGGAACTATGGCTACACCTTC. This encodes CASRQGNYGYTF.